One and the same sample provided the 29 T cell receptor beta chains below, sequenced in a study of early T cells in non-severe SARS-CoV-2 infection. From the 5' RACE reads, TCRdb called clonotypes with MiXCR, one entry per CDR3 protein. This table holds about 43,000 distinct CDR3 sequences, roughly a tenth found once. The sample comprised whole blood. The receptors originated from an adult who was a healthcare worker with PCR-confirmed SARS-CoV-2 infection or an uninfected control (not recorded which).

Judged by abundance, this clonotype is medium-sized. V usage is TRBV20-1 and J usage is TRBJ1-4; TRBD1 might be the D (5 bases). CDR1 is DFQATT and CDR2 is SNEGSKA in the germline V gene (reference sequence). V shed 0 bases and J shed 8 bases, with 13 bases lying between them. This CDR3 is built from 14 residues. CDR3 sequence reads: CSARDGGVGEKLFF. The CDR3 region has the DNA TGCAGTGCTAGAGACGGGGGAGTGGGGGAAAAACTGTTTTTT.

This clonotype was counted at least ten times. V gene TRBV7-8 combines with J gene TRBJ2-1, with a tentative D call TRBD1 (6 bases). The CDR3 contains 14 residues. Trimming took off 6 bases at V and 7 bases at J, with 16 bases between the two ends. Germline V gene lookup returns CDR1 SGHVS and CDR2 FQNEAQ. The CDR3 spells CASRRTANRNEQFF. CDR3 DNA sequence: TGTGCCAGCAGACGGACAGCTAACCGAAATGAGCAGTTCTTC.

This clonotype showed up just a few times. The rearrangement links TRBV27 to TRBJ2-7; tentative D call: TRBD1 (5 bases). CDR1 and CDR2 (germline): MNHEY, SMNVEV (reference sequence). The CDR3 runs to 15 residues. The ends were cut back, 3 bases at V and 6 bases at J, with 18 bases in the middle. This chain's CDR3 is CASSFSPDQGAEQYF. The CDR3, as DNA: TGTGCCAGCAGTTTCTCTCCAGACCAGGGCGCCGAGCAGTACTTC.

CDR3 coding DNA: TGTGCCAGCAGTTCCACCGGGACAGGGGTTGGGGACGAGCAGTACTTC. The encoded protein is CASSSTGTGVGDEQYF. The chain uses TRBV6-1 and TRBJ2-7; 10 nucleotides align to TRBD1. The CDR3 extends over 16 amino acids. Germline V lookup: CDR1 MNHNS, CDR2 SASEGT. The trim removed 5 bases at V and 5 bases at J, leaving 12 bases unmatched.

This clonotype was seen only a few times. The J gene is TRBJ2-7, the V gene TRBV10-3; 10 bases agree with TRBD2. V trimming: 2 bases; J trimming: 2 bases; junction bases outside the gene matches: 3. The CDR3 has 15 residues. Germline V gene sequence: CDR1 ENHRY, CDR2 SYGVKD. The chain's CDR3 is CAISERLAGAYEQYF. The DNA of the CDR3 is TGTGCCATCAGTGAGCGACTAGCGGGTGCCTACGAGCAGTACTTC.

This clonotype has at least ten counts. This chain joins TRBV7-9 and TRBJ1-4; 8 bases align to TRBD1. The CDR3 contains 14 residues. V shed 1 base and J 8 bases; nucleotides not matched to a gene: 3. The germline CDR1 and CDR2 sequences are SEHNR and FQNEAQ (reference sequence). The CDR3 DNA reads TGTGCCAGCAGCTTAGGGACAGGGACGGAAAAACTGTTTTTT. It specifies CASSLGTGTEKLFF.

V is TRBV19 and J is TRBJ2-7; no clear D gene. Germline lookup yields CDR1 LNHDA and CDR2 SQIVND (reference sequence). CDR3 length equals 16 residues. V dropped 4 bases and J dropped 0 bases, with 16 bases sitting between them. CDR3 loop: CASSTLPGIDSYEQYF. CDR3 coding DNA: TGTGCCAGTAGTACCCTCCCGGGTATTGACTCCTACGAGCAGTACTTC.

The table lists this clonotype with many counts. V usage is TRBV20-1 and J usage is TRBJ2-2; D is possibly TRBD2 (6 bases). The CDR3 consists of 12 residues. V lost 8 bases, J lost 6 bases, and 13 bases lay in between. The germline CDR1 and CDR2 sequences are DFQATT and SNEGSKA (reference sequence). The CDR3 here is CSLGTGAGELFF. The CDR3 DNA sequence: TGCAGTCTTGGCACGGGAGCCGGGGAGCTGTTTTTT.

The chain couples TRBV20-1 to TRBJ2-7; 7 nucleotides match TRBD1. The CDR3 totals 12 residues. Germline CDR1 and CDR2: DFQATT and SNEGSKA (reference sequence). V lost 3 bases and J lost 2; bases outside the gene matches: 1. CDR3 nucleotides: TGCAGTGCTAGCCAGGGGGCCTACGAGCAGTACTTC. Amino acid sequence: CSASQGAYEQYF.

Many counts were recorded for this clonotype. The chain links TRBV12-5 to TRBJ1-2, with D unresolved. V was clipped by 4 bases and J by 1 base, with 4 bases between them. Germline CDR1 reads LGHNT; CDR2 reads FRNRAP. The CDR3 is 12 residues long. In DNA, the CDR3 is TGTGCTAGTGGTTACAGTAACTATGGCTACACCTTC. Residues: CASGYSNYGYTF.

The chain is built from TRBV2 and TRBJ2-2; 9 bases are shared with TRBD1. Germline CDR1 and CDR2: SNHLY and FYNNEI. Trimming took 6 bases from V and 5 from J; bases not matched to a gene: 7. This CDR3 is built from 15 residues. The CDR3: CASSRDRDPTGELFF. The CDR3 coding sequence is TGTGCCAGCAGCAGGGACAGGGACCCAACCGGGGAGCTGTTTTTT.

This clonotype was picked up a small number of times. The chain links TRBV7-2 to TRBJ1-3; D is undetermined. Trimming shortened V by 5 bases and J by 0 bases, and 11 bases separated the two germline ends. The CDR3 consists of 15 residues. CDR1 and CDR2 from the germline V gene are SGHTA and FQGNSA. CDR3 loop: CASSPDGSSGNTIYF. The CDR3 nucleotides read TGTGCCAGCAGCCCCGACGGATCCTCTGGAAACACCATATATTTT.

This clonotype was counted ten times or more. The chain carries TRBV7-6 and TRBJ2-2, with TRBD1 identical over 7 bases. The CDR3 runs to 16 residues. V dropped 5 bases and J dropped 5; count of bases not matched to a gene: 11. Germline V lookup: CDR1 SGHVS, CDR2 FNYEAQ. CDR3 in DNA: TGTGCCAGCAGCGATAGGGGGACAGAGACAACCGGGGAGCTGTTTTTT. Amino acid sequence: CASSDRGTETTGELFF.

DNA for the CDR3: TGCGCCAGCAGCCAAAGGGGAACCATCTTGGACAGAAGGGGCACTGAAGCTTTCTTT. Protein sequence: CASSQRGTILDRRGTEAFF. The chain has TRBV4-1 and TRBJ1-1; maybe TRBD1 (6 bases). This CDR3 comprises 19 residues. Trimming pared 2 bases from V and 4 bases from J, leaving 26 bases between. Germline V gives CDR1 MGHRA, CDR2 YSYEKL.

In this sample, this clonotype turned up many times. The chain couples TRBV7-2 to TRBJ2-5; 15 nucleotides line up with TRBD2. J was trimmed by 6 bases and V by 5 bases; bases with no gene match: 4. The CDR3 has 15 residues. Germline CDR1 and CDR2: SGHTA and FQGNSA. The CDR3 DNA reads as TGTGCCAGCAGCCAGGGACTAGCGGGGGGTCAGACCCAGTACTTC. It encodes CASSQGLAGGQTQYF.

This clonotype was counted at least ten times. The rearrangement joins TRBV6-6 to TRBJ1-3; TRBD1 is a possible D gene (6 bases). Germline V CDR1 and CDR2: MNHNY, SVGAGI (reference sequence). This CDR3 contains 16 residues. The V end lost 6 bases, the J end lost 0 bases, and 15 bases lay between the germline ends. For the CDR3, the DNA is TGTGCCAGCAGACCTCCGGGGGCGGTCTCTGGAAACACCATATATTTT. Translation: CASRPPGAVSGNTIYF.

This clonotype was recorded a few times. The chain links TRBV5-1 to TRBJ2-1, with TRBD2 matching over 14 bases. Germline loops: CDR1 SGHRS, CDR2 YFSETQ. V shed 3 bases and J 6 bases; nucleotides not matched to a gene: 5. The CDR3 contains 16 residues. CDR3 region: CASSSGLAGGFNEQFF. In DNA form, the CDR3 reads TGCGCCAGCAGCTCCGGACTAGCGGGAGGCTTCAATGAGCAGTTCTTC.

This clonotype was seen repeatedly, ten times or more. CDR3 sequence (DNA): TGTGCCAGCAGCTTAATAGGGGGCAACACTGAAGCTTTCTTT. Translated: CASSLIGGNTEAFF. V usage is TRBV7-9 and J usage is TRBJ1-1; TRBD1 matches 7 bases. Germline V gene lookup returns CDR1 SEHNR and CDR2 FQNEAQ (reference sequence). The CDR3 totals 14 residues. The junction had 2 bases not matched to a gene; V was cut back by 2 bases and J by 2 bases.

The chain links TRBV10-3 to TRBJ2-2; D unclear. The CDR3 runs 12 residues. Deletions cut 3 bases from V and 8 bases from J, with 7 bases between. Germline V gene lookup returns CDR1 ENHRY and CDR2 SYGVKD. CDR3 amino acids: CAISETAGELFF. CDR3 nucleotide sequence: TGTGCCATCAGTGAAACTGCGGGGGAGCTGTTTTTT.

The chain has TRBV5-4 and TRBJ1-6; 8 nucleotides agree with TRBD1. Looked up from germline, CDR1 is SGHNT and CDR2 is YYREEE (reference sequence). There are 14 residues in the CDR3. The trim removed 0 bases at V and 8 bases at J, leaving 1 base unmatched. CDR3 DNA: TGTGCCAGCAGCTTGGGGGACAGGCATTCACCCCTCCACTTT. It translates to CASSLGDRHSPLHF.

This clonotype was seen a few times. The J gene is TRBJ2-7, the V gene TRBV9; possibly TRBD2 for D (6 bases). V was clipped by 4 bases and J by 2 bases, with 13 bases between them. The CDR3 consists of 14 residues. Germline CDR1 reads SGDLS; CDR2 reads YYNGEE. The CDR3 DNA reads as TGTGCCAGCAGCCTTGGCGGGGAGCCCTACGAGCAGTACTTC. It is translated as CASSLGGEPYEQYF.

This clonotype was counted between two and nine times. The chain couples TRBV16 to TRBJ1-2; D remains ambiguous. The germline V and J ends were trimmed by 4 bases and 8 bases, with 11 bases remaining between them. The CDR3 is 12 residues long. The V gene's germline CDR1 is KGHSY and CDR2 FQNENV. The CDR3 reads CASSPLRPGYTF. Here the CDR3 DNA reads TGTGCCAGCAGCCCACTACGCCCCGGCTACACCTTC.

The chain uses TRBV11-2 and TRBJ2-3, with 7 positions matching TRBD2. The trim removed 1 base at V and 2 bases at J, leaving 15 bases unmatched. There are 19 residues in the CDR3. Germline V gene sequence: CDR1 SGHAT, CDR2 FQNNGV. The CDR3 DNA is TGTGCCAGCAGCTTAGGGCTAGCGGCACTTGGTGACCACACAGATACGCAGTATTTT. As protein: CASSLGLAALGDHTDTQYF.

This clonotype was seen a few times. The rearrangement links TRBV7-9 to TRBJ2-2; TRBD2 might be the D (6 bases). V dropped 1 base and J dropped 3 bases, with 9 bases sitting between them. The CDR3 length is 15 residues. The germline V gene has CDR1 SEHNR and CDR2 FQNEAQ (reference sequence). DNA for the CDR3: TGTGCCAGCAGCTTAGGCGGGATCGACACCGGGGAGCTGTTTTTT. Its protein product is CASSLGGIDTGELFF.

This clonotype was found many times. The rearrangement joins TRBV7-8 to TRBJ1-1, with D unclear. This CDR3 contains 13 residues. Trimming took off 1 base at V and 5 bases at J, with 8 bases between the two ends. Germline CDR1 reads SGHVS; CDR2 reads FQNEAQ. CDR3 region: CASSLESSTEAFF. For the CDR3, the DNA is TGTGCCAGCAGCTTAGAGTCTTCAACTGAAGCTTTCTTT.

A remark on this clonotype: The junction shows a germline mismatch at one end, possibly a read error. The chain carries TRBV7-9 and TRBJ2-7, with 8 bases matching TRBD2. CDR3 size: 15 residues. Germline CDR1 is SEHNR and CDR2 is FQNEAQ (reference sequence). In nucleotides, the CDR3 is TGTGCCAACAGCCGGAGCGGGGGTTTAATCGACGAGCAGTACTTC. Amino acids: CANSRSGGLIDEQYF.

This sequence joins TRBV9 and TRBJ2-1; TRBD1 aligns across 7 bases. V gave up 3 bases and J gave up 2 bases; unmatched junction bases: 8. The CDR3 is made up of 16 amino acids. Germline values: CDR1 SGDLS, CDR2 YYNGEE. The chain's CDR3 is CASSDFRDRTYNEQFF. DNA for the CDR3: TGTGCCAGCAGCGATTTCCGGGACAGAACCTACAATGAGCAGTTCTTC.

J is TRBJ1-1 and V is TRBV10-2; D unresolved. There are 15 residues in the CDR3. V was clipped by 7 bases and J by 1 base, with 16 bases between them. Germline V lookup: CDR1 WSHSY, CDR2 SAAADI. CDR3 region: CASTVTGITNTEAFF. The DNA of the CDR3 is TGCGCCAGCACAGTAACGGGGATTACGAACACTGAAGCTTTCTTT.

This clonotype was detected a few times. The genes are TRBV6-2 or TRBV6-3 and TRBJ2-3, with D hard to call. Trimming pared 6 bases from V and 8 bases from J, leaving 9 bases between. Germline CDR1 MNHEY, CDR2 SVGEGT. The CDR3 consists of 11 residues. The CDR3 loop is CASSFWGTQYF. The CDR3 DNA is TGTGCCAGCAGCTTTTGGGGTACGCAGTATTTT.